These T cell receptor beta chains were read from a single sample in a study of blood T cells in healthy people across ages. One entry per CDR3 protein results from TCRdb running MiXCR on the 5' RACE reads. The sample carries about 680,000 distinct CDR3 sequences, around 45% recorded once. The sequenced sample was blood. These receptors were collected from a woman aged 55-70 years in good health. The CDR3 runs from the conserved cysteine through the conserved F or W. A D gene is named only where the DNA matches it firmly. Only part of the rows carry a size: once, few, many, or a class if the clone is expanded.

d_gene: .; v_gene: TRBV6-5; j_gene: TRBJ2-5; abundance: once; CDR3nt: TGTACCAGCAGTTCAGGGGATGAGACCCAGTACTTC; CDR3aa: CTSSSGDETQYF
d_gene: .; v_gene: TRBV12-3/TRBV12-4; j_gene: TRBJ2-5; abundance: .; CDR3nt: TGTGCCAGCAGTGCGGACTCTCAAGAGACCCGGTACTTC; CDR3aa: CASSADSQETRYF
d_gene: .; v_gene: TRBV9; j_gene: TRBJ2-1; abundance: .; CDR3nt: TGTGCCAGCAGCGCCCGAGGGGGGAAGTCCTACAATGAGCAGTTCTTC; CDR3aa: CASSARGGKSYNEQFF
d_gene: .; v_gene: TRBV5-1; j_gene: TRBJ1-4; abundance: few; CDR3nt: TGCGCCAGCAGCCCCGGGCAGGGGTGTGAAAAACTGTTTTTT; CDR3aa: CASSPGQGCEKLFF
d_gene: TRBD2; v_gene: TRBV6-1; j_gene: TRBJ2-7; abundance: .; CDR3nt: TGTGCCGGCCGTAGTAGCGGGAGTTCCTACGAGCAGTACTTC; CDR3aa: CAGRSSGSSYEQYF
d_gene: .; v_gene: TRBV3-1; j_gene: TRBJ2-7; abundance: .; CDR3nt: TGTGCCAGCAGCCAAGGGGTCCGGCCCTACGAGCAGTACTTC; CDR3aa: CASSQGVRPYEQYF
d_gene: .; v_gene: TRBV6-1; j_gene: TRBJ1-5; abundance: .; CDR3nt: TGTGCCAGCAGTGATGACCCGGGCCAGCCCCAGCATTTT; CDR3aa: CASSDDPGQPQHF
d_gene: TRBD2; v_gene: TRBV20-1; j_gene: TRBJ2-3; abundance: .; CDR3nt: TGCAGTGCTAGGGCTAGCGGGAGCGTCTCAGATACGCAGTATTTT; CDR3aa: CSARASGSVSDTQYF
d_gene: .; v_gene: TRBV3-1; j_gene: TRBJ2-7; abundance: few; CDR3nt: TGTGCCAGCAGCCCACACCGGACAGTAATATACGAGCAGTACTTC; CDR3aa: CASSPHRTVIYEQYF
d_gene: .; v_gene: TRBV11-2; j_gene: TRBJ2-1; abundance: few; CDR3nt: TGTGCCAGCAGCTTTATGGTGGGGTACAATGAGCAGTTCTTC; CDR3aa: CASSFMVGYNEQFF
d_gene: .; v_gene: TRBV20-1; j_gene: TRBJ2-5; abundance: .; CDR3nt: TGCAGTGCTACCTTAAGTGGGTATATGGTGGAGACCCAGTACTTC; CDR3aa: CSATLSGYMVETQYF
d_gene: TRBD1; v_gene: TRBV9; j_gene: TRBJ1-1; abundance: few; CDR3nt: TGTGCCAGCAGCGCGGGACAGGGGGGACTAACTGAAGCTTTCTTT; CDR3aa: CASSAGQGGLTEAFF
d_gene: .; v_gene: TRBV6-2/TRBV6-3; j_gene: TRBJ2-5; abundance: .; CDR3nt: TGTGCCAGCAGTCCCACCCTCGAACCGGACCTCCAAGAGACCCAGTACTTC; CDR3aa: CASSPTLEPDLQETQYF
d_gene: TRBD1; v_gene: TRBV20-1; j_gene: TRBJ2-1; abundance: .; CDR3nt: TGCAGTGCTAGAGATAGGGGCTACGAGGGGGCAAGCAACAATGAGCAGTTCTTC; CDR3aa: CSARDRGYEGASNNEQFF
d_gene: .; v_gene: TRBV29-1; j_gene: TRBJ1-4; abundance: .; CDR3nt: TGCAGCTCATGGGACGGCAATGAAAAACTGTTTTTT; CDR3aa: CSSWDGNEKLFF
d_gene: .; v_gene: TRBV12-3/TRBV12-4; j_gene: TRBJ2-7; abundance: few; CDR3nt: TGTGCCAGCAGTTTAAGGGTAGGATCGAACGAGCAGTACTTC; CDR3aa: CASSLRVGSNEQYF
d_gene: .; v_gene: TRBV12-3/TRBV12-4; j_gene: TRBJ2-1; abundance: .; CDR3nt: TGTGCCAGCAGTTCCCGTGGGGCGTATGAGCAGTTCTTC; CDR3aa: CASSSRGAYEQFF
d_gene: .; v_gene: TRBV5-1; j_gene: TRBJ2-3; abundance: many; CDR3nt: TGTGCCAGCAGCTTGGATAGGGATACGCAGTATTTT; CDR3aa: CASSLDRDTQYF
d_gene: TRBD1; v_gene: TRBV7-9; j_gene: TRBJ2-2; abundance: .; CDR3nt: TGTGCCAGCAGCAGAAGGACAGGGAACACCGGGGAGCTGTTTTTT; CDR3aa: CASSRRTGNTGELFF
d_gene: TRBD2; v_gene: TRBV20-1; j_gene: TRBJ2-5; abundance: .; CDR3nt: TGCAGTGCTAGTCGCGGGACTAGCAAACAAGAGACCCAGTACTTC; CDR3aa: CSASRGTSKQETQYF
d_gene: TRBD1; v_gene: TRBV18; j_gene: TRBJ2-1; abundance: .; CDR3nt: TGTGACAGCTCCCCCGGGACAGGGGGCAATGAGCAGTTCTTC; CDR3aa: CDSSPGTGGNEQFF
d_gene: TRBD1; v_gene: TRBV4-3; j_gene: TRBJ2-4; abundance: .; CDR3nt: TGCGCCAGCAGCCAGGCGTACAGGGGGCGCGGGCAGTACTTC; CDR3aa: CASSQAYRGRGQYF
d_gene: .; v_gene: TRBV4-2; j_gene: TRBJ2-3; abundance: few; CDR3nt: TGTGCCAGCAGCCGGGAGCTTACAGATACGCAGTATTTT; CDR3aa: CASSRELTDTQYF
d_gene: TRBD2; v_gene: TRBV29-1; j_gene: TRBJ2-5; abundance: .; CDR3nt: TGCAGCGTTGAAAGGCGGGGCCTAGCGGGAGTGTCTAATGAGCAGTACTTC; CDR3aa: CSVERRGLAGVSNEQYF
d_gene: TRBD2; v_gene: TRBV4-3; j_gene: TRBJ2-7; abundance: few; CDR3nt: TGCGCCAGCAGCCAATTACTAGCGGCTCACGAGCAGTACTTC; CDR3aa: CASSQLLAAHEQYF
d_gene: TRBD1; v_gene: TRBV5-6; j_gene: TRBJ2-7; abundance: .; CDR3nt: TGTGCCAGCAGCCCGGACAGGGCGGTCTACGAGCAGTACTTC; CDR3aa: CASSPDRAVYEQYF
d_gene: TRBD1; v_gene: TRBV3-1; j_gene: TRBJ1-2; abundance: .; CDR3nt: TGTGCCAGCAGCCAAGTGGCCAGGGGGCAGAAGGAACACTATGGCTACACCTTC; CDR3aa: CASSQVARGQKEHYGYTF
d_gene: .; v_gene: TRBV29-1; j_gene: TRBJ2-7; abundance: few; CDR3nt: TGCAGCGTTTGGCTCGGGGCGCGCGAGCAGTACTTC; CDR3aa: CSVWLGAREQYF
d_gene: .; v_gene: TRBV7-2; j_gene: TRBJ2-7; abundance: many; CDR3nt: TGTGCCAGCAGCCCTCAGGGGGGTTCCTACGAGCAGTACTTC; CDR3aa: CASSPQGGSYEQYF
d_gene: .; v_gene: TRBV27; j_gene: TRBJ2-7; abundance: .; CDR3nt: TGTGCCAGCAGTTTGGGCTTGGGGCTCGAGCAGTACTTC; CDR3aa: CASSLGLGLEQYF
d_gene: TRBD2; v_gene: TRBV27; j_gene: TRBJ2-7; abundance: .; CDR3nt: TGTGCCAGCAGTTTTCAACGGACTAGCGTGAAGGACGAGCAGTACTTC; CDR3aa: CASSFQRTSVKDEQYF
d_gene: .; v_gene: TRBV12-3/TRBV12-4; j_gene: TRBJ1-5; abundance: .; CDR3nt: TGTGCCAGCAGTTTATTTTTCGGTCAGCCCCAGCATTTT; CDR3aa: CASSLFFGQPQHF
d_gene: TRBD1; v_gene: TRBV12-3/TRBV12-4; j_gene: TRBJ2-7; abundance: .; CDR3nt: TGTGCCAGCAGATTAGACAGGGGATACGAGCAGTACTTC; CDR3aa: CASRLDRGYEQYF